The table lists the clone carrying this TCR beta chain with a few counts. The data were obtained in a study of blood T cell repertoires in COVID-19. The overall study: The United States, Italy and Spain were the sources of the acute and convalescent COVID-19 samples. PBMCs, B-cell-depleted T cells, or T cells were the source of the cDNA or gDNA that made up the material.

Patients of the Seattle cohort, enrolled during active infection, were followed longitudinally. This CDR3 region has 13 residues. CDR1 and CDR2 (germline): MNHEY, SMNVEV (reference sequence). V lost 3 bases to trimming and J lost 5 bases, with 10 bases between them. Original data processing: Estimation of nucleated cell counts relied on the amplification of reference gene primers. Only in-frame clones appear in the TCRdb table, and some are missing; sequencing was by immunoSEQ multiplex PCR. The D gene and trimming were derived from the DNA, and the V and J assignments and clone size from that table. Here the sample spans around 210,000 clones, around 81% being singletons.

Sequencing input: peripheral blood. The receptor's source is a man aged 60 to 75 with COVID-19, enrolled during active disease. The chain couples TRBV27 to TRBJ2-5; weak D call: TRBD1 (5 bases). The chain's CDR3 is CASSFQGRETQYF. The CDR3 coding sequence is TGTGCCAGCAGTTTCCAGGGTAGGGAGACCCAGTACTTC.